This T cell receptor beta chain was recorded in a study of blood T cell repertoires in COVID-19. At the level of the study: Researchers got acute and convalescent COVID-19 samples from the United States, Italy and Spain. Sources were T cells, B-cell-depleted T cells, or PBMCs; the material itself was cDNA or gDNA.

Seattle's enrolled individuals joined amid active infection and were then monitored longitudinally. Methods used by the authors: Estimation of nucleated cell counts relied on the amplification of reference gene primers. The data were produced by immunoSEQ multiplex PCR, yet TCRdb's version contains in-frame clones alone and is incomplete. For V, J and clone size, that table is used; D and trimming come from the DNA. The sample shows some 75,000 clones, approximately 84% of them seen only once. The CDR3 is 11 residues long. Germline assignment: CDR1 DFQATT and CDR2 SNEGSKA (reference sequence). Sequenced: peripheral blood. The sequence was collected from a man aged 45-60 years with COVID-19, enrolled during active disease. The V call is TRBV20-1, the J call TRBJ2-5; 9 bases are shared with TRBD1. The DNA for the CDR3 is TGCAGCACCGGGACAGGGGAGACCCAGTACTTC. Its translation: CSTGTGETQYF.